This is a list of T cell receptor beta chains from one sample in a study of cytomegalovirus exposure and HLA in healthy donors. Sequenced by immunoSEQ multiplex PCR; TCRdb stores in-frame clones only, minus some. Its listing shows 100,000 to 150,000 clones. The source material was PBMCs. All receptors come from a man between 18 and 35 years old in good health and CMV-seronegative. The CDR3 runs from the conserved cysteine through the conserved F or W.

>TRBJ1-2|TRBV10-3|15
CAISESGPGSYGYTF
>TRBJ2-5|TRBV7-6|15
CASSRGQGNQETQYF
>TRBJ2-1|TRBV5-1|15
CASSPMGQGRNEQFF
>TRBJ2-2|TRBV7-9|17
CASNSLGAGGPNGELFF
>TRBJ1-5|TRBV7-2|17
CASSLEGQGANRQPQHF
>TRBJ2-7|TRBV5-4|14
CASSFSGLTVPQYF
>TRBJ2-7|TRBV18|13
CASSPRLAGEQYF
>TRBJ2-5|TRBV5-1|17
CASSLGLAGRYQETQYF
>TRBJ1-1|TRBV9|14
CASSGDRGPSEAFF
>TRBJ2-2|TRBV11-2|18
CASRTIRGRPSNTGELFF
>TRBJ1-2|TRBV6-5|16
CASSYSGTGINYGYTF
>TRBJ1-1|TRBV7-9|17
CASSPPGQGVRDTEAFF
>TRBJ1-1|TRBV7-2|12
CASSLETGEAFF